This entry lists 18 T cell receptor beta chains sequenced from one sample in a study of Ad26.COV2.S vaccination and SARS-CoV-2 variants (dated by TCRdb to about 2021). Libraries were prepared through the immunoSEQ multiplex PCR assay. Held by TCRdb, this immuneACCESS table contains in-frame sequences only and omits some clones. Under half of the omission traces to an unresolved V gene where checked; the cause of the rest is unknown. The sample table lists some 500,000 clones, 75% to 90% of them with a count of one. The ten biggest clones cover 2.5% of the sample. The treatment or condition label here, explained by the study, means: over 15 received Ad26.COV2.S at low or high dose, single or two shots; roughly 5 received placebo; per-sample allocation not given. For vaccine and placebo recipients, the sequenced repertoires came from samples collected on day 63 after the first injection. Material: peripheral blood, obtained in a trial of Ad26.COV2.S vaccine versus placebo. Receptor source: a person aged 18-65 years who received the Ad26.COV2.S COVID-19 vaccine or a placebo.

V gene TRBV5-1 combines with J gene TRBJ1-1; D may be TRBD1 (5 bases). Per the germline V gene, CDR1 is SGHRS and CDR2 is YFSETQ. Trimming took 0 bases from V and 5 from J, leaving 14 bases between them. The CDR3 runs 15 residues. The CDR3 here is CASSLAAGLETEAFF. Here the CDR3 DNA reads TGCGCCAGCAGCTTGGCGGCAGGGTTGGAGACTGAAGCTTTCTTT. The full variable domain, its missing parts supplied by reference TRBV5-1 and TRBJ1-1, is KAGVTQTPRYLIKTRGQQVTLSCSPISGHRSVSWYQQTPGQGLQFLFEYFSETQRNKGNFPGRFSGRQFSNSRSEMNVSTLELGDSALYLCASSLAAGLETEAFFGQGTRLTVV.

This clone was recorded only once. The chain combines TRBV7-6 with TRBJ2-5; D is perhaps TRBD1 (7 bases). Between the trimmed V and J ends, which lost 1 base and 0 bases, there was a span of 15 bases. From germline, CDR1 is SGHVS and CDR2 FNYEAQ. The CDR3 runs to 17 residues. The CDR3 bases are TGTGCCAGCAGCTTAGTTCCCTCAGGGGGGTACCAAGAGACCCAGTACTTC. Translated, it gives CASSLVPSGGYQETQYF.

This chain joins TRBV12-5 and TRBJ2-1, with 13 nucleotides matching TRBD2. The CDR3 extends over 14 amino acids. J lost 16 bases, V lost 1 base, and 7 bases had no gene match. Germline V gene sequence: CDR1 LGHNT, CDR2 FRNRAP. The CDR3 here is CASGLDRTSGRYFF. The CDR3 DNA reads as TGTGCTAGTGGTTTGGACCGGACTAGCGGGAGATATTTCTTC.

The chain has TRBV28 and TRBJ1-3; weak D call: TRBD1 (5 bases). There are 15 residues in the CDR3. CDR1 is MDHEN and CDR2 is SYDVKM in the germline V gene. The V end lost 8 bases, the J end lost 6 bases, and 20 bases lay between the germline ends. CDR3 sequence reads: CASSLGGDLQNTIYF. DNA of the CDR3: TGTGCCAGCTCATTGGGGGGGGATTTACAAAACACCATATATTTT.

The rearrangement joins TRBV9 to TRBJ2-7; TRBD1 matches at 9 bases. CDR1 and CDR2 (germline): SGDLS, YYNGEE. J lost 3 bases, V lost 8 bases, and 12 bases had no gene match. The CDR3 runs to 15 residues. As DNA, the CDR3 is TGTGCCAGTAGTTTGGGGGGGACAGGGATCTACGAGCAGTACTTC. Translation gives CASSLGGTGIYEQYF.

The chain recombines TRBV6-2 or TRBV6-3 with TRBJ2-7; tentative D call: TRBD1 (5 bases). This CDR3 spans 13 amino acids. Trimming removed 6 bases from V and 1 base from J, with 10 bases in between. Looked up from germline, CDR1 is MNHEY and CDR2 is SVGEGT. The CDR3 sequence: CASSNRSSYEQYF. DNA for the CDR3: TGTGCCAGCAGCAACAGGTCGTCCTACGAGCAGTACTTC.

The chain employs TRBV7-2 and TRBJ1-1, with 7 bases that match TRBD1. Losses at the gene ends were 2 bases for V and 1 base for J; bases not matched to a gene: 4. Germline V gene lookup returns CDR1 SGHTA and CDR2 FQGNSA. The CDR3 spans 15 residues. The CDR3 sequence is CASSLNRGGNTEAFF. The CDR3 coding sequence is TGTGCCAGCAGCTTAAACAGGGGAGGGAACACTGAAGCTTTCTTT.

Only a few counts were recorded for this clone. CDR3 protein: CASSLGGTLNGYTF. For the CDR3, the DNA is TGTGCCAGCAGCTTAGGAGGGACGCTGAATGGCTACACCTTC. V gene TRBV7-2 combines with J gene TRBJ1-2, with a weak D call TRBD1 (5 bases). In germline, CDR1 is SGHTA, CDR2 FQGNSA. V lost 1 base and J lost 6, with 12 bases in between. CDR3 size: 14 residues.

Details on this clone: The same CDR3 can be traced to other DNA sequences in this sample. The chain carries TRBV11-3 and TRBJ2-5; tentative D call: TRBD1 (8 bases). The CDR3 is made up of 13 amino acids. V lost 5 bases to trimming and J lost 5 bases, with 12 bases between them. CDR1 and CDR2 (germline): SGHNT, YENEEA. CDR3 nucleotides: TGTGCCAGCAGCCTACAGGGGGGGGAGACCCAGTACTTC. The encoded protein is CASSLQGGETQYF.

This clone was seen a single time. The rearrangement uses TRBV7-2 and TRBJ1-1; no clear D. V lost 5 bases to trimming and J lost 3 bases, with 10 bases between them. The CDR3 is made up of 13 amino acids. Per germline, CDR1 SGHTA and CDR2 FQGNSA. For the CDR3, the DNA is TGTGCCAGCAGCCGCAGGTGGGACACTGAAGCTTTCTTT. It yields the protein CASSRRWDTEAFF.

The chain links TRBV13 to TRBJ2-4, with 7 bases lining up with TRBD2. Per the germline V gene, CDR1 is PRHDT and CDR2 is FYEKMQ (reference sequence). The CDR3 has 13 amino acids. V shed 8 bases, J shed 0 bases, and the junction held 1 base outside the gene matches. DNA of the CDR3: TGTGCCAGCCGGGGGGAAGCCAAAAACATTCAGTACTTC. Protein product: CASRGEAKNIQYF.

This rearrangement joins TRBV18 to TRBJ1-1; TRBD1 matches at 8 bases. The CDR3 loop spans 13 amino acids. After removal of 4 bases from V and 11 bases from J, the junction contained 9 bases not matched to a gene. Germline CDR1 KGHSH, CDR2 LQKENI. CDR3 sequence reads: CASSLRQGRVAFF. CDR3 coding DNA: TGTGCCAGCTCACTACGACAGGGGAGAGTGGCTTTCTTT.

The rearrangement links TRBV5-1 to TRBJ2-1; 9 bases match TRBD2. This CDR3 comprises 15 residues. Trimming at V came to 3 bases and at J to 6 bases, leaving 7 bases not matched to a gene. Germline-derived CDR1 and CDR2 are SGHRS and YFSETQ. The DNA for the CDR3 is TGCGCCAGCAGCTATAGCGGGGGAAGGGGCAATGAGCAGTTCTTC. This codes for CASSYSGGRGNEQFF.

A word on this clone: This may be a read error: a much more frequent sequence differs by one nucleotide. This chain connects TRBV7-2 to TRBJ2-3, with no clear D. CDR3 length equals 11 residues. V was shortened by 3 bases and J by 3 bases, with 1 base between the two germline ends. CDR1 is SGHTA, CDR2 FQGNSA, per germline. The CDR3 nucleotides are TGTGCCAGCAGCTTTACAGATACGCAGTATTTT. Residues: CASSFTDTQYF.

V is TRBV6-6 and J is TRBJ1-6; unclear D gene. V lost 0 bases to trimming and J lost 9 bases, with 6 bases between them. Germline V lookup: CDR1 MNHNY, CDR2 SVGAGI (reference sequence). The CDR3 has 13 residues. The CDR3 DNA reads TGTGCCAGCAGTTACTCCAGAAGTTCACCCCTCCACTTT. Translated: CASSYSRSSPLHF.

The chain has TRBV7-9 and TRBJ2-1; 11 bases match TRBD2. V shed 5 bases and J 4 bases; nucleotides not matched to a gene: 16. CDR3 length: 19 residues. Germline V gene sequence: CDR1 SEHNR, CDR2 FQNEAQ (reference sequence). CDR3 sequence reads: CASSPQVGTSGTAYNEQFF. DNA for the CDR3: TGTGCCAGCAGCCCGCAGGTCGGGACTAGCGGAACAGCATACAATGAGCAGTTCTTC.

The chain uses TRBV5-6 and TRBJ1-3; the D is unclear. Trimming shortened V by 2 bases and J by 0 bases, and 6 bases separated the two germline ends. CDR3 length equals 14 residues. Looked up from germline, CDR1 is SGHDT and CDR2 is YYEEEE. CDR3 DNA sequence: TGTGCCAGCAGCTTTTCAATCTCTGGAAACACCATATATTTT. This gives the protein CASSFSISGNTIYF.

To note about this clone: Additional DNA sequences in this sample encode the identical CDR3. The chain links TRBV7-2 to TRBJ1-2; D ambiguous. Per germline, CDR1 SGHTA and CDR2 FQGNSA. V lost 2 bases to trimming and J lost 5 bases, with 9 bases between them. CDR3 size: 13 residues. The CDR3 DNA is TGTGCCAGCAGCTTATCTGGTCCTTATGGCTACACCTTC. It yields the protein CASSLSGPYGYTF.